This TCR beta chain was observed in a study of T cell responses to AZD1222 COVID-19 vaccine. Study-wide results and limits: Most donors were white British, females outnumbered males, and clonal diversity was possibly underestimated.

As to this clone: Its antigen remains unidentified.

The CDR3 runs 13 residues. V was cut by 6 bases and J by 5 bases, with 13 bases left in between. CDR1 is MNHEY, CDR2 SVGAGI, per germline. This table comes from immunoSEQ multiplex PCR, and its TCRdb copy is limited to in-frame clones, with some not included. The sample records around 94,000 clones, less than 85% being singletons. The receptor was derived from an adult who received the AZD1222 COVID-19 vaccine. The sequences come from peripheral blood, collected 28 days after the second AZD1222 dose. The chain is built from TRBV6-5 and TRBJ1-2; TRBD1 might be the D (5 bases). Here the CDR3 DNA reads TGTGCCAGCAGCCTTTCGCAGGGTTATGGCTACACCTTC. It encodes CASSLSQGYGYTF.